The 21 T cell receptor beta chains in this list originate from one sample, sequenced in a study of shared clonotypes between healthy human individuals. Repertoires were generated with immunoSEQ multiplex PCR, while TCRdb's copy carries only in-frame clones and drops some. The table lists roughly 2.2 million clones, approximately 95% of them singletons. The sequenced sample was naive CD4+ T cells from PBMCs. Subset noted: CD45RA+ positively selected. The receptor set was obtained from a man aged 18 to 29 in good health. Some clones in this sample may be carry-over from other donors' samples.

Points on this clone: Different DNA sequences within this sample yield the same CDR3. V gene TRBV5-1 combines with J gene TRBJ2-1, with unresolved D. With 2 bases removed from V and 3 bases from J, the gap between germline ends came to 6 bases. The CDR3 runs 13 residues. CDR1 is SGHRS and CDR2 is YFSETQ in the germline V gene. In DNA form, the CDR3 reads TGCGCCAGCAGCTTAGACAACTACAATGAGCAGTTCTTC. This translates into CASSLDNYNEQFF.

The V gene is TRBV5-1, the J gene TRBJ2-1; 9 bases fit TRBD1. The CDR3 totals 14 residues. Germline V gene lookup returns CDR1 SGHRS and CDR2 YFSETQ. Losses at the gene ends were 2 bases for V and 6 bases for J; bases not matched to a gene: 3. CDR3 region: CASSLQGAGNEQFF. CDR3 sequence (DNA): TGCGCCAGCAGCTTACAGGGGGCGGGCAATGAGCAGTTCTTC.

V is TRBV7-2 and J is TRBJ2-7; 8 bases agree with TRBD1. The ends lost 4 bases at V and 3 bases at J; junction bases unmatched: 5. The CDR3 covers 14 residues. Germline V CDR1 and CDR2: SGHTA, FQGNSA. The CDR3 nucleotides are TGTGCCAGCAGCTCTTACAGGGGGAGCTACGAGCAGTACTTC. This codes for CASSSYRGSYEQYF.

This chain joins TRBV14 and TRBJ1-1, with D unclear. Trimming stripped 1 base from V and 5 bases from J, with 11 bases between. The CDR3 loop spans 14 amino acids. CDR1 and CDR2 from the germline V gene are SGHDN and FVKESK. CDR3 region: CASSQVVFGTEAFF. The CDR3 nucleotides read TGTGCCAGCAGCCAAGTAGTTTTCGGGACTGAAGCTTTCTTT.

This chain uses TRBV29-1 with TRBJ1-2; 7 bases are shared with TRBD1. The germline gives CDR1 SQVTM, CDR2 ANQGSEA. The J segment lost 8 bases and the V segment lost 4 bases, leaving 10 bases of the junction unmatched. The CDR3 totals 13 residues. The DNA of the CDR3 is TGCAGCGTTGTTCGGGACAGCGAGACGGGCTACACCTTC. As protein: CSVVRDSETGYTF.

This chain uses TRBV7-9 with TRBJ2-1, with TRBD1 matching 9 bases. Trimming cost V 5 bases and J 1 base; bases outside gene matches: 9. Germline loops: CDR1 SEHNR, CDR2 FQNEAQ (reference sequence). The CDR3 spans 17 residues. The CDR3 bases are TGTGCCAGCAGCCTACGGGGGGACAGGGAATCCTACAATGAGCAGTTCTTC. It codes for CASSLRGDRESYNEQFF.

The chain uses TRBV28 and TRBJ2-3; D not certain. In germline, CDR1 is MDHEN, CDR2 SYDVKM. Trimming left V 6 bases short and J 3 bases short, with 7 bases between. This CDR3 has 12 residues. The CDR3 sequence: CASSVGTDTQYF. The CDR3 DNA sequence: TGTGCCAGCAGCGTCGGGACAGATACGCAGTATTTT.

This rearrangement joins TRBV6-6 to TRBJ2-7, with D maybe TRBD1 (7 bases). CDR1 and CDR2 from the germline V gene are MNHNY and SVGAGI (reference sequence). The CDR3 has 14 amino acids. The V end was cut by 7 bases, the J end by 4 bases, with 17 bases between. The CDR3 region is CASNPAGQKYEQYF. The CDR3 coding sequence is TGTGCCAGCAATCCTGCGGGACAGAAATACGAGCAGTACTTC.

V and J are TRBV7-2 and TRBJ2-7, with TRBD2 as a possible D gene (5 bases). CDR1 is SGHTA, CDR2 FQGNSA, per germline. V lost 5 bases to trimming and J lost 2 bases, with 13 bases between them. The CDR3 spans 14 residues. The CDR3 DNA follows: TGTGCCAGCAGCCGTAGCGTAAACCCCTACGAGCAGTACTTC. Its translation is CASSRSVNPYEQYF.

The chain combines TRBV27 with TRBJ1-1; 8 bases agree with TRBD1. This CDR3 is 17 amino acids long. The V segment lost 2 bases and the J segment 4 bases; nucleotides outside the gene matches: 12. CDR1 MNHEY and CDR2 SMNVEV come from the germline V gene (reference sequence). The CDR3 protein is CASSLLGQGARGTEAFF. CDR3 DNA: TGTGCCAGCAGTTTACTCGGGCAGGGGGCGCGAGGCACTGAAGCTTTCTTT.

The chain couples TRBV2 to TRBJ2-5, with unresolved D. Germline CDR1 is SNHLY and CDR2 is FYNNEI. Trimming pared 1 base from V and 1 base from J, leaving 7 bases between. The CDR3 extends over 14 amino acids. For the CDR3, the DNA is TGTGCCAGCAGTGAAGGGGTCCCCCAAGAGACCCAGTACTTC. Translation: CASSEGVPQETQYF. The full variable domain, with the rest looked up from reference TRBV2 and TRBJ2-5, is EPEVTQTPSHQVTQMGQEVILRCVPISNHLYFYWYRQILGQKVEFLVSFYNNEISEKSEIFDDQFSVERPDGSNFTLKIRSTKLEDSAMYFCASSEGVPQETQYFGPGTRLLVL.

This sequence joins TRBV28 and TRBJ2-5, with 7 bases fitting TRBD2. The CDR3 contains 15 residues. Trimming cost V 3 bases and J 5 bases; bases outside gene matches: 9. The germline V gene has CDR1 MDHEN and CDR2 SYDVKM. This CDR3 is CASSLAGDPRETQYF. The CDR3 DNA is TGTGCCAGCAGTTTGGCGGGAGACCCCCGGGAGACCCAGTACTTC.

The chain links TRBV5-1 to TRBJ2-1, with 7 bases lining up with TRBD1. CDR1 is SGHRS, CDR2 YFSETQ, per germline. This CDR3 spans 17 amino acids. V dropped 0 bases and J dropped 9; count of bases not matched to a gene: 15. CDR3: CASSLAPTGPPVGEQFF. The DNA for the CDR3 is TGCGCCAGCAGCTTGGCACCGACAGGGCCCCCGGTGGGTGAGCAGTTCTTC.

A single count supports this clone. CDR3 nucleotides: TGCAGCGTCAGGGAATCTTTCACAGATACGCAGTATTTT. It codes for CSVRESFTDTQYF. This rearrangement joins TRBV29-1 to TRBJ2-3, with a tentative D call TRBD1 (5 bases). The ends were cut back, 6 bases at V and 2 bases at J, with 12 bases in the middle. Germline V CDR1 and CDR2: SQVTM, ANQGSEA. The CDR3 covers 13 residues.

The V call is TRBV7-2, the J call TRBJ2-1; TRBD2 agrees at 7 bases. The V gene end was trimmed by 8 bases and the J gene end by 6 bases; junction bases not matched to a gene: 10. The CDR3 has 14 amino acids. The germline CDR1 and CDR2 sequences are SGHTA and FQGNSA. The CDR3 DNA reads TGTGCCAGCGGACTAGGACTCATCAGCAATGAGCAGTTCTTC. Its protein product is CASGLGLISNEQFF. The variable domain in full, with the rest retrieved from reference TRBV7-2 and TRBJ2-1, is GAGVSQSPSNKVTEKGKDVELRCDPISGHTALYWYRQSLGQGLEFLIYFQGNSAPDKSGLPSDRFSAERTGGSVSTLTIQRTQQEDSAVYLCASGLGLISNEQFFGPGTRLTVL.

This clone has only one observation. J is TRBJ1-5 and V is TRBV5-8, with D hard to call. V was shortened by 0 bases and J by 7 bases, with 8 bases between the two germline ends. Germline CDR1 reads SGHTS; CDR2 reads YDEGEE. This CDR3 contains 13 residues. The CDR3 reads CASSLAGYQPQHF. The CDR3 coding sequence is TGTGCCAGCAGCTTGGCCGGGTACCAGCCCCAGCATTTT.

This chain uses TRBV11-2 with TRBJ1-2; 7 bases fit TRBD1. Germline V gives CDR1 SGHAT, CDR2 FQNNGV. This CDR3 is built from 15 residues. Unmatched junction bases numbered 9, after V lost 0 bases and J lost 8 bases. The CDR3 region has the DNA TGTGCCAGCAGCTTAGACGGAACAGGGGTAGGGGGCTACACCTTC. This gives the protein CASSLDGTGVGGYTF.

CDR3 DNA sequence: TGTGCCAGCAGCCCTGCCCCCGGGACTAGCGGGGATGGCACAGATACGCAGTATTTT. Translated: CASSPAPGTSGDGTDTQYF. The rearrangement uses TRBV5-4 and TRBJ2-3; 13 bases fit TRBD2. Losses at the gene ends were 4 bases for V and 1 base for J; bases not matched to a gene: 12. The germline V gene has CDR1 SGHNT and CDR2 YYREEE (reference sequence). The CDR3 is 19 residues long. Combining the CDR3 with reference TRBV5-4 and TRBJ2-3 gives the whole variable domain ETGVTQSPTHLIKTRGQQVTLRCSSQSGHNTVSWYQQALGQGPQFIFQYYREEENGRGNFPPRFSGLQFPNYSSELNVNALELDDSALYLCASSPAPGTSGDGTDTQYFGPGTRLTVL.

V gene TRBV5-4 combines with J gene TRBJ1-2, with TRBD1 identical over 9 bases. The ends lost 4 bases at V and 0 bases at J; junction bases unmatched: 7. The CDR3 is 16 residues long. CDR1 is SGHNT and CDR2 is YYREEE in the germline V gene (reference sequence). CDR3 coding DNA: TGTGCCAGCAGCCCTGGACAGGGGAACTCTAACTATGGCTACACCTTC. It translates to CASSPGQGNSNYGYTF.

About this clone: In the same sample, other DNA sequences code for this CDR3. Here the CDR3 DNA reads TGTGCCATCAGCCGGACAGAGCAAGAGACCCAGTACTTC. Residues: CAISRTEQETQYF. V gene TRBV10-3 combines with J gene TRBJ2-5; D perhaps matches TRBD1 (6 bases). Trimming removed 6 bases at V and 2 bases at J, with 10 bases between. The CDR3 runs to 13 residues. Germline CDR1 reads ENHRY; CDR2 reads SYGVKD.

The chain uses TRBV19 and TRBJ1-1, with D perhaps TRBD1 (6 bases). Trimming pared 7 bases from V and 2 bases from J, leaving 26 bases between. This CDR3 has 18 residues. The V gene's germline CDR1 is LNHDA and CDR2 SQIVND (reference sequence). CDR3: CASTQGIGFKTGNTEAFF. The CDR3 nucleotides are TGTGCCAGTACCCAGGGGATAGGTTTTAAAACTGGAAACACTGAAGCTTTCTTT.